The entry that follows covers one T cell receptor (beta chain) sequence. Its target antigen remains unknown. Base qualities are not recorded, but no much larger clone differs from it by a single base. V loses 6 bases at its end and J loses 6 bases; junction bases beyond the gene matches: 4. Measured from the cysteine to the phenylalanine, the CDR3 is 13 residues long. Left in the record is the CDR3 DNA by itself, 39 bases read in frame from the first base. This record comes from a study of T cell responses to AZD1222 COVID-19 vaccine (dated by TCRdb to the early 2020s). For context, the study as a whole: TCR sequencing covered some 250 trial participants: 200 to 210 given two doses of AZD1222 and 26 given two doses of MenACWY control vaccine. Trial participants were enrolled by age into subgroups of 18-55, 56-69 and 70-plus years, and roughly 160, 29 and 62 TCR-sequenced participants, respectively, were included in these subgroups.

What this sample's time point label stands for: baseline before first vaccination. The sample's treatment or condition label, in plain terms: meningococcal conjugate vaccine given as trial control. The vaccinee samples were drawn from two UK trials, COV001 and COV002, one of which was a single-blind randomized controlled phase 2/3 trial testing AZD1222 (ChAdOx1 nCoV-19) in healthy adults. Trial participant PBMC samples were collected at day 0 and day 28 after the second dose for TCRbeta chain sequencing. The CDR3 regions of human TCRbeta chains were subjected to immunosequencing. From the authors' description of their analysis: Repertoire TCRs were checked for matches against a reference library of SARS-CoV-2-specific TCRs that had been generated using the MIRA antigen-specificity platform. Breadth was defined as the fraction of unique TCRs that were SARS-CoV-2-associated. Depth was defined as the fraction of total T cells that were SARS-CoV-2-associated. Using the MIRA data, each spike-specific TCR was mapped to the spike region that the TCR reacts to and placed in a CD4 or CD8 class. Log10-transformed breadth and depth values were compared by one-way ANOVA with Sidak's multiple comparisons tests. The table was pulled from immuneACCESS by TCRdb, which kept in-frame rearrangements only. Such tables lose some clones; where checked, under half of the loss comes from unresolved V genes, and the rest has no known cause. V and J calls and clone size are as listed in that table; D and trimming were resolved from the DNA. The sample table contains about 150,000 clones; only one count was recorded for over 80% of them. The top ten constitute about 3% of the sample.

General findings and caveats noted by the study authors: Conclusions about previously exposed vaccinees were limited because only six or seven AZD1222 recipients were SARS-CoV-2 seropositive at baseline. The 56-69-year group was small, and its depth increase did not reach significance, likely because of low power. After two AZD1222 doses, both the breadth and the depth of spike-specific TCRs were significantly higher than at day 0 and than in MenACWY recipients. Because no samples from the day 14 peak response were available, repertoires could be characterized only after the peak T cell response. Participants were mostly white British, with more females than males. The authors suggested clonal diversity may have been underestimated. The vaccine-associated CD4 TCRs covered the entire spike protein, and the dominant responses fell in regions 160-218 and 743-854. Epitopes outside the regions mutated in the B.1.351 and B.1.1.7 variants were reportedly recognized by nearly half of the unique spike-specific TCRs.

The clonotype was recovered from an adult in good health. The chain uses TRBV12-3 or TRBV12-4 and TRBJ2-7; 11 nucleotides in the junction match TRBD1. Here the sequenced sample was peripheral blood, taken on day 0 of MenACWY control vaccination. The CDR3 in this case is CASRLGQGVEQYF. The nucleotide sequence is TGTGCCAGCAGATTGGGACAGGGGGTCGAGCAGTACTTC.